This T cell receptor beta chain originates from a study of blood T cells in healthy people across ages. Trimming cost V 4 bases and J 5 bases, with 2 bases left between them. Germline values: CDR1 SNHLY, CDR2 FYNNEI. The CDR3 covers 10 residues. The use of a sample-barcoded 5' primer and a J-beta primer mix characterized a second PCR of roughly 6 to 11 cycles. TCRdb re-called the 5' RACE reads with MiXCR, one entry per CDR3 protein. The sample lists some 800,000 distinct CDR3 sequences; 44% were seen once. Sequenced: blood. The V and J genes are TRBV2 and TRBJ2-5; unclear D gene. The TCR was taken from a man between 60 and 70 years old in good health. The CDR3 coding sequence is TGTGCCAGCAGTGTGGAGACCCAGTACTTC. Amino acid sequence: CASSVETQYF.